These 18 T cell receptor beta chains came from one sample sequenced in a study of cytomegalovirus exposure and HLA in healthy donors. The PCR employed 60 Vbeta primers together with 13 Jbeta primers. The data were produced by immunoSEQ multiplex PCR, yet TCRdb's version contains in-frame clones alone and is incomplete. The profile covers 150,000 to 200,000 clones, with 87% appearing a single time and 0.75% to 0.95% taken by the ten largest. Input material: PBMCs. Receptors were obtained from a woman aged 25 to 45 in good health and CMV-seronegative.

This chain joins TRBV5-1 and TRBJ2-1; D is possibly TRBD2 (6 bases). The CDR3 runs 16 residues. The V gene lost 0 bases and the J gene lost 6 bases, with 16 bases spanning the gap. Germline V gene sequence: CDR1 SGHRS, CDR2 YFSETQ. CDR3 loop: CASSLAAGGRGNEQFF. The CDR3 DNA is TGCGCCAGCAGCTTGGCCGCCGGGGGACGTGGCAATGAGCAGTTCTTC.

This clone has only a few counts. The rearrangement joins TRBV5-4 to TRBJ2-7; TRBD1 matches 8 bases. The CDR3 consists of 14 residues. V shed 2 bases and J 2 bases; nucleotides not matched to a gene: 3. The germline gives CDR1 SGHNT, CDR2 YYREEE (reference sequence). CDR3 residues: CASSLLQGAYEQYF. Written as DNA, the CDR3 is TGTGCCAGCAGCTTACTACAGGGGGCCTACGAGCAGTACTTC.

The V call is TRBV7-6, the J call TRBJ1-5; the D gene is possibly TRBD1 (6 bases). From germline, CDR1 is SGHVS and CDR2 FNYEAQ. This CDR3 region has 15 residues. V dropped 5 bases and J dropped 2 bases, with 13 bases sitting between them. The CDR3 coding sequence is TGTGCCAGCAGCGCACAGACAGGAGGCAATCAGCCCCAGCATTTT. It yields the protein CASSAQTGGNQPQHF. Full variable domain (outside the CDR3, taken from reference TRBV7-6 and TRBJ1-5): GAGVSQSPRYKVTKRGQDVALRCDPISGHVSLYWYRQALGQGPEFLTYFNYEAQQDKSGLPNDRFSAERPEGSISTLTIQRTEQRDSAMYRCASSAQTGGNQPQHFGDGTRLSIL.

The chain uses TRBV5-1 and TRBJ2-7; D perhaps matches TRBD1 (6 bases). The V end lost 4 bases, the J end lost 2 bases, and 13 bases lay between the germline ends. This CDR3 is built from 14 residues. Germline lookup yields CDR1 SGHRS and CDR2 YFSETQ. CDR3 loop: CASSPGQPPYEQYF. For the CDR3, the DNA is TGCGCCAGCAGCCCGGGACAACCTCCCTACGAGCAGTACTTC.

This chain uses TRBV7-9 with TRBJ2-5; 8 positions match TRBD2. This CDR3 has 17 residues. Trimming removed 3 bases from V and 5 bases from J; junction bases left unmatched: 14. Germline CDR1 is SEHNR and CDR2 is FQNEAQ (reference sequence). CDR3 in amino acids: CASSFDRARGVAETQYF. CDR3 coding DNA: TGTGCCAGCAGCTTCGATCGCGCGCGGGGGGTAGCGGAGACCCAGTACTTC.

V usage is TRBV6-5 and J usage is TRBJ1-1, with TRBD1 as a possible D gene (5 bases). The V and J ends lost 6 bases and 4 bases respectively, with 12 bases between them. Germline V gives CDR1 MNHEY, CDR2 SVGAGI. This CDR3 is 13 amino acids long. The CDR3 DNA follows: TGTGCCAGCAGCCCCGGCAGGGTCACTGAAGCTTTCTTT. Its protein product is CASSPGRVTEAFF.

The rearrangement links TRBV7-2 to TRBJ1-3, with 7 bases fitting TRBD1. The CDR3 covers 16 residues. The germline V gene encodes CDR1 SGHTA and CDR2 FQGNSA. The ends lost 0 bases at V and 0 bases at J; junction bases unmatched: 2. The DNA for the CDR3 is TGTGCCAGCAGCTTAGCCGGGACAGCCTCTGGAAACACCATATATTTT. Translation: CASSLAGTASGNTIYF. Variable domain in full (rest from reference TRBV7-2 and TRBJ1-3): GAGVSQSPSNKVTEKGKDVELRCDPISGHTALYWYRQSLGQGLEFLIYFQGNSAPDKSGLPSDRFSAERTGGSVSTLTIQRTQQEDSAVYLCASSLAGTASGNTIYFGEGSWLTVV.

The chain couples TRBV9 to TRBJ1-2, with a possible D match to TRBD1 (6 bases). CDR1 and CDR2 (germline): SGDLS, YYNGEE. Trimming removed 0 bases from V and 7 bases from J, with 16 bases in between. The CDR3 runs to 15 residues. The CDR3 coding sequence is TGTGCCAGCAGCGTAGTACAGGGTGGGGCCTCTGGCTACACCTTC. Its protein is CASSVVQGGASGYTF.

This clone was detected only once. The chain uses TRBV30 and TRBJ1-3; D is possibly TRBD1 (6 bases). CDR1 is GTSNPN and CDR2 is SVGIG in the germline V gene (reference sequence). V was pared by 3 bases and J by 0 bases, with 12 bases between. This CDR3 contains 15 residues. Here the CDR3 reads CAWRDRPSSGNTIYF. DNA for the CDR3: TGTGCCTGGAGAGACAGGCCCAGCTCTGGAAACACCATATATTTT. Full variable domain (remainder filled in from reference TRBV30 and TRBJ1-3): SQTIHQWPATLVQPVGSPLSLECTVEGTSNPNLYWYRQAAGRGLQLLFYSVGIGQISSEVPQNLSASRPQDRQFILSSKKLLLSDSGFYLCAWRDRPSSGNTIYFGEGSWLTVV.

The chain joins TRBV10-1 to TRBJ2-3; 12 nucleotides align to TRBD1. Germline assignment: CDR1 WNHNN and CDR2 SYGVQD (reference sequence). J lost 2 bases, V lost 4 bases, and 4 bases had no gene match. The CDR3 extends over 16 amino acids. The chain's CDR3 is CASSGDRGHPTDTQYF. CDR3 nucleotides: TGCGCCAGCAGTGGGGACAGGGGGCATCCCACAGATACGCAGTATTTT.

CDR3 sequence: CASKTLAYEQYF. In DNA form, the CDR3 reads TGTGCCAGCAAAACCCTAGCCTACGAGCAGTACTTC. The rearrangement joins TRBV2 to TRBJ2-7; D remains unclear. Trimming removed 7 bases at V and 2 bases at J, with 9 bases between. This CDR3 has 12 residues. The germline CDR1 and CDR2 sequences are SNHLY and FYNNEI.

J is TRBJ2-7 and V is TRBV11-2; 7 positions agree with TRBD1. The CDR3 runs to 14 residues. Germline assignment: CDR1 SGHAT and CDR2 FQNNGV. Germline trimming cut 5 bases from V and 4 bases from J; bases unmatched to any gene: 8. For the CDR3, the DNA is TGTGCCAGCAGCCCCGACAGGGCGCTATACGAGCAGTACTTC. Amino acid sequence: CASSPDRALYEQYF.

CDR3 amino acids: CASSLAAGLEQPQHF. The CDR3 region has the DNA TGTGCCAGCAGCTTGGCTGCGGGGCTCGAGCAGCCCCAGCATTTT. The chain has TRBV5-5 and TRBJ1-5; D is possibly TRBD1 (5 bases). Trimming shortened V by 0 bases and J by 7 bases, and 14 bases separated the two germline ends. Germline values: CDR1 SGHKS, CDR2 YYEKEE (reference sequence). The CDR3 has 15 residues. The whole variable domain, filled in from reference TRBV5-5 and TRBJ1-5, reads DAGVTQSPTHLIKTRGQQVTLRCSPISGHKSVSWYQQVLGQGPQFIFQYYEKEERGRGNFPDRFSARQFPNYSSELNVNALLLGDSALYLCASSLAAGLEQPQHFGDGTRLSIL.

The V call is TRBV6-5, the J call TRBJ2-1; 8 nucleotides agree with TRBD1. Germline CDR1 and CDR2: MNHEY and SVGAGI. The CDR3 is 16 amino acids. With V trimmed by 3 bases and J by 6 bases, 10 bases remained unmatched. The CDR3 DNA reads as TGTGCCAGCAGTTATACCAGGGGGCCTCTTGGCAATGAGCAGTTCTTC. Translating gives CASSYTRGPLGNEQFF.

The V and J genes are TRBV5-1 and TRBJ2-1, with D possibly being TRBD1 (6 bases). The ends were cut back, 5 bases at V and 7 bases at J, with 22 bases in the middle. Germline lookup yields CDR1 SGHRS and CDR2 YFSETQ. This CDR3 has 16 amino acids. The CDR3 DNA sequence: TGCGCCAGCAGGGCCAATTCAGGGGTAAGAGGAAATGAGCAGTTCTTC. Translating it yields CASRANSGVRGNEQFF.

The chain is built from TRBV5-1 and TRBJ1-5, with D possibly being TRBD1 (6 bases). CDR1 and CDR2 from the germline V gene are SGHRS and YFSETQ. V lost 0 bases to trimming and J lost 6 bases, with 10 bases between them. The CDR3 is 14 residues long. In DNA, the CDR3 is TGCGCCAGCAGCTTGGGCGGGGGCAGTCAGCCCCAGCATTTT. This translates into CASSLGGGSQPQHF.

The chain carries TRBV7-7 and TRBJ2-2; perhaps TRBD1 as D (6 bases). The V gene lost 4 bases and the J gene lost 5 bases, with 11 bases spanning the gap. CDR1 is SSHAT, CDR2 FNYEAQ, per germline (reference sequence). The CDR3 contains 14 residues. This CDR3 reads CASSSGARTGELFF. CDR3 nucleotide sequence: TGTGCCAGCAGCTCAGGGGCCCGTACCGGGGAGCTGTTTTTT.

The chain is built from TRBV7-6 and TRBJ2-1, with 9 bases that match TRBD2. With V trimmed by 5 bases and J by 9 bases, 14 bases remained unmatched. The CDR3 is 16 residues long. Germline-derived CDR1 and CDR2 are SGHVS and FNYEAQ. Here the CDR3 reads CASSDRLAAGHGEQFF. The CDR3 DNA is TGTGCCAGCAGCGACCGACTAGCGGCGGGACATGGTGAGCAGTTCTTC.